This entry lists 21 T cell receptor beta chains sequenced from one sample in a study of regulatory T cells in long-lasting Graves disease. The time point is: persistent/refractory GD, antithyroid drugs over 5 years with positive TRAb. The TCR library was made from RNA that had been extracted from PBMCs in TRIzol. iRepertoire HTBI primers and Arm-PCR of CDR3 regions built TCR beta libraries. TCRdb recomputed calls from the multiplex PCR reads with MiXCR, one row per CDR3 protein. The table includes about half a million distinct CDR3 sequences, approximately 23% detected once. Sequenced here: peripheral blood mononuclear cells (PBMCs), sampled when the disease was refractory, from a patient treated with antithyroid drugs. These receptors were collected from a female donor with Graves disease.

This clonotype was recorded many times. This chain uses TRBV28 with TRBJ1-1; 11 bases align to TRBD1. CDR3 length: 15 amino acids. CDR1 and CDR2 from the germline V gene are MDHEN and SYDVKM. V lost 8 bases and J lost 4; bases outside the gene matches: 9. CDR3 nucleotide sequence: TGTGCCAGCCACGAACCCGGGACAGGGGGCACTGAAGCTTTCTTT. Translating it yields CASHEPGTGGTEAFF.

This rearrangement joins TRBV20-1 to TRBJ1-2; unclear D gene. V lost 1 base, J lost 4 bases, and 7 bases lay in between. This CDR3 comprises 12 residues. In germline, CDR1 is DFQATT, CDR2 SNEGSKA (reference sequence). The CDR3 nucleotides read TGCAGTGCTAGAGTGGGTAGCTATGGCTACACCTTC. Translated, it gives CSARVGSYGYTF.

This clonotype was picked up one time. This chain uses TRBV6-2 or TRBV6-3 with TRBJ1-3; 10 nucleotides align to TRBD1. There are 18 residues in the CDR3. With 6 bases clipped from V and 5 bases from J, the junction kept 16 bases outside the gene matches. The germline gives CDR1 MNHEY, CDR2 SVGEGT. CDR3 loop: CASSLKTGGIVIRNTIYF. As DNA, the CDR3 is TGTGCCAGCAGCCTGAAGACAGGGGGCATCGTAATTAGAAACACCATATATTTT.

V gene TRBV4-1 combines with J gene TRBJ1-1; no firm D call. Trimming shortened V by 3 bases and J by 2 bases, and 25 bases separated the two germline ends. The V gene's germline CDR1 is MGHRA and CDR2 YSYEKL. The CDR3 length is 19 residues. The CDR3 reads CASSHPKHRMSNTNTEAFF. The CDR3 nucleotides read TGCGCCAGCAGCCACCCCAAGCACAGAATGTCCAACACTAACACTGAAGCTTTCTTT.

V is TRBV3-1 and J is TRBJ2-7; D is uncertain. The CDR3 length is 13 residues. Trimming cost V 1 base and J 3 bases, with 7 bases left between them. Germline CDR1 is LGHDT and CDR2 is YNNKEL (reference sequence). The CDR3 sequence: CASSQAHLYEQYF. As DNA, the CDR3 is TGTGCCAGCAGCCAAGCTCACCTCTACGAGCAGTACTTC.

This clonotype showed up many times. This rearrangement joins TRBV3-1 to TRBJ2-7; D is uncertain. This CDR3 region has 14 residues. Germline CDR1 and CDR2: LGHDT and YNNKEL (reference sequence). Trimming shortened V by 2 bases and J by 2 bases, and 10 bases separated the two germline ends. CDR3 sequence: CASSQRFNAYEQYF. The CDR3 nucleotides read TGTGCCAGCAGCCAAAGGTTTAACGCCTACGAGCAGTACTTC.

In this sample, this clonotype turned up many times. The V gene is TRBV6-1, the J gene TRBJ1-5; D ambiguous. Germline lookup yields CDR1 MNHNS and CDR2 SASEGT. The CDR3 runs 14 residues. Trimming pared 6 bases from V and 5 bases from J, leaving 14 bases between. The DNA for the CDR3 is TGTGCCAGCAGCTTATTAGAGAAACATCAGCCCCAGCATTTT. Translated, it gives CASSLLEKHQPQHF.

In this sample, this clonotype turned up a few times. This rearrangement joins TRBV11-2 to TRBJ2-7, with D hard to call. Germline V gene lookup returns CDR1 SGHAT and CDR2 FQNNGV. V was clipped by 5 bases and J by 6 bases, with 20 bases between them. CDR3 length: 15 residues. This CDR3 reads CASSPGLVQLGEQYF. CDR3 nucleotides: TGTGCCAGCAGCCCTGGGCTAGTCCAGTTGGGCGAGCAGTACTTC.

In its sample, this clonotype was seen many times. The rearrangement links TRBV20-1 to TRBJ2-5; D remains unclear. Trimming took off 2 bases at V and 4 bases at J, with 8 bases between the two ends. This CDR3 region has 12 residues. The germline gives CDR1 DFQATT, CDR2 SNEGSKA (reference sequence). DNA of the CDR3: TGCAGTGCTAGAACAGCAGGAGAGACCCAGTACTTC. Encoded protein: CSARTAGETQYF.

The gene calls are TRBV20-1 and TRBJ1-6, with 9 bases identical to TRBD1. The CDR3 length is 14 residues. Germline CDR1 and CDR2: DFQATT and SNEGSKA (reference sequence). V gave up 5 bases and J gave up 8 bases; unmatched junction bases: 7. The CDR3 sequence is CSAQDRGFDSPLHF. The CDR3 nucleotides read TGCAGTGCTCAAGACAGGGGGTTTGATTCACCCCTCCACTTT.

The rearrangement links TRBV5-1 to TRBJ2-7; D is ambiguous. V lost 0 bases and J lost 0, with 13 bases in between. Germline V lookup: CDR1 SGHRS, CDR2 YFSETQ. The CDR3 runs to 16 residues. CDR3 region: CASSLELGGSSYEQYF. CDR3 DNA: TGCGCCAGCAGCTTGGAACTCGGCGGTAGCTCCTACGAGCAGTACTTC.

Remarks on this clonotype: The junction shows a germline mismatch at one end, possibly a read error. The chain is built from TRBV2 and TRBJ1-5, with D uncertain. The CDR3 covers 15 residues. In germline, CDR1 is SNHLY, CDR2 FYNNEI. In DNA form, the CDR3 reads TGTGCCAGCAGTCAAGCACCGGATAGCAATCAGCCCCAGCATTTT. Amino acids: CASSQAPDSNQPQHF.

This clonotype has ten or more counts. The rearrangement uses TRBV29-1 and TRBJ1-1, with D uncertain. This CDR3 region has 12 residues. CDR1 and CDR2 (germline): SQVTM, ANQGSEA. V was shortened by 3 bases and J by 5 bases, with 10 bases between the two germline ends. The CDR3 DNA sequence: TGCAGCGTTGATAAGGGATATACTGAAGCTTTCTTT. Its protein product is CSVDKGYTEAFF.

The chain is built from TRBV11-2 and TRBJ2-7; 8 bases line up with TRBD2. V lost 7 bases, J lost 1 base, and 3 bases stayed unmatched. The germline V gene encodes CDR1 SGHAT and CDR2 FQNNGV. The CDR3 covers 13 residues. CDR3 loop: CASTRGGSYEQYF. Written as DNA, the CDR3 is TGTGCCAGCACCCGGGGGGGTTCCTACGAGCAGTACTTC. Drawing the rest from reference TRBV11-2 and TRBJ2-7, the complete variable domain is EAGVAQSPRYKIIEKRQSVAFWCNPISGHATLYWYQQILGQGPKLLIQFQNNGVVDDSQLPKDRFSAERLKGVDSTLKIQPAKLEDSAVYLCASTRGGSYEQYFGPGTRLTVT.

This clonotype was seen more than once but under ten times. This chain uses TRBV29-1 with TRBJ2-1; D unclear. The germline V and J ends were trimmed by 7 bases and 5 bases, with 12 bases remaining between them. This CDR3 has 12 amino acids. The germline gives CDR1 SQVTM, CDR2 ANQGSEA. CDR3 sequence reads: CSGGGGDNEQFF. The DNA for the CDR3 is TGCAGCGGGGGTGGCGGCGACAATGAGCAGTTCTTC.

This clonotype was seen only a few times. The chain recombines TRBV30 with TRBJ1-1; D may be TRBD1 (5 bases). Deletions cut 7 bases from V and 1 base from J, with 13 bases between. The length of the CDR3 is 13 residues. Germline V gene data show CDR1 as GTSNPN and CDR2 as SVGIG (reference sequence). The CDR3 DNA reads as TGTGCCTCCATCGATGGGGGGAACACTGAAGCTTTCTTT. Its protein product is CASIDGGNTEAFF.

The J gene is TRBJ2-1, the V gene TRBV6-2 or TRBV6-3, with 10 positions matching TRBD2. V lost 0 bases to trimming and J lost 9 bases; unmatched junction nucleotides: 5. The CDR3 consists of 15 residues. CDR1 and CDR2 from the germline V gene are MNHEY and SVGEGT. As DNA, the CDR3 is TGTGCCAGCAGTTACTCTCTAGCGGGAGAGTTTGAGCAGTTCTTC. Protein: CASSYSLAGEFEQFF.

The chain has TRBV29-1 and TRBJ2-7, with D maybe TRBD1 (7 bases). CDR1 is SQVTM and CDR2 is ANQGSEA in the germline V gene. The CDR3 spans 12 residues. V lost 4 bases and J 4 bases, leaving 11 bases between the germline ends. Here the CDR3 reads CSVGAGGYEQYF. The CDR3 bases are TGCAGCGTTGGGGCAGGGGGGTACGAGCAGTACTTC.

This clonotype has only one observation. The genes are TRBV7-9 and TRBJ2-3; no firm D call. Germline V gives CDR1 SEHNR, CDR2 FQNEAQ (reference sequence). V gave up 3 bases and J gave up 2 bases, with 6 bases separating them. This CDR3 spans 13 amino acids. CDR3 loop: CASSFLLTDTQYF. The CDR3 DNA sequence: TGTGCCAGCAGCTTTTTACTCACAGATACGCAGTATTTT.

This clonotype was observed a few times. The chain combines TRBV3-1 with TRBJ2-4, with TRBD2 as a possible D gene (6 bases). The CDR3 spans 15 residues. Germline V gives CDR1 LGHDT, CDR2 YNNKEL (reference sequence). V lost 1 base to trimming and J lost 6 bases, with 13 bases between them. The CDR3 loop is CASSQGRAYGNIQYF. DNA for the CDR3: TGTGCCAGCAGCCAAGGGAGGGCCTATGGAAACATTCAGTACTTC. Full variable domain (remainder filled in from reference TRBV3-1 and TRBJ2-4): DTAVSQTPKYLVTQMGNDKSIKCEQNLGHDTMYWYKQDSKKFLKIMFSYNNKELIINETVPNRFSPKSPDKAHLNLHINSLELGDSAVYFCASSQGRAYGNIQYFGAGTRLSVL.

This chain connects TRBV27 to TRBJ1-5; possible D gene TRBD1, 5 bases. The germline gives CDR1 MNHEY, CDR2 SMNVEV (reference sequence). This CDR3 is built from 15 residues. V dropped 0 bases and J dropped 7 bases, with 13 bases sitting between them. For the CDR3, the DNA is TGTGCCAGCAGTTTATCTCAGCAGGGCGGGCAGCCCCAGCATTTT. Translated: CASSLSQQGGQPQHF.